These 20 T cell receptor beta chains came from one sample sequenced in a study of shared clonotypes between healthy human individuals. Libraries were prepared by immunoSEQ multiplex PCR; TCRdb keeps only in-frame clonotypes and omits some of them. The table has around 1.4 million clones, 98% to 99% seen once. The sequencing input was naive CD4+ T cells sorted from blood. Subset given: CD45RA+ positively selected. The receptors were sampled from a man aged 25-40 years in good health.

The rearrangement joins TRBV28 to TRBJ1-2; 8 bases agree with TRBD1. The trim removed 8 bases at V and 2 bases at J, leaving 4 bases unmatched. Germline CDR1 and CDR2: MDHEN and SYDVKM. The CDR3 consists of 13 residues. CDR3 amino acids: CASSWTGNYGYTF. The DNA of the CDR3 is TGTGCCAGCTCTTGGACAGGGAACTATGGCTACACCTTC.

The V and J genes are TRBV19 and TRBJ2-1; 7 bases match TRBD2. V lost 7 bases and J lost 4; bases outside the gene matches: 7. This CDR3 is built from 14 residues. The V gene's germline CDR1 is LNHDA and CDR2 SQIVND (reference sequence). The CDR3 nucleotides read TGTGCCAGTAAAAAGGGAGGGGAATACAATGAGCAGTTCTTC. Its protein is CASKKGGEYNEQFF.

The chain combines TRBV6-6 with TRBJ2-3, with TRBD2 as a possible D gene (5 bases). The V and J ends lost 5 bases and 6 bases respectively, with 9 bases between them. The CDR3 totals 12 residues. Germline V gives CDR1 MNHNY, CDR2 SVGAGI (reference sequence). CDR3 nucleotide sequence: TGTGCCAGCAGTCAAAAGCGGGATACGCAGTATTTT. The encoded protein is CASSQKRDTQYF.

This chain connects TRBV19 to TRBJ2-3; TRBD2 aligns across 10 bases. This CDR3 has 15 residues. With 4 bases clipped from V and 2 bases from J, the junction kept 3 bases outside the gene matches. The germline V gene has CDR1 LNHDA and CDR2 SQIVND (reference sequence). The CDR3 DNA is TGTGCCAGTAGTACCCTAGCGGGAGACACAGATACGCAGTATTTT. Translating it yields CASSTLAGDTDTQYF.

The table lists this clone with a count of one. CDR3 residues: CASRGTGVGNTIYF. CDR3 nucleotides: TGTGCCAGCAGGGGAACAGGGGTGGGAAACACCATATATTTT. This chain joins TRBV6-5 and TRBJ1-3, with TRBD1 identical over 7 bases. Germline-derived CDR1 and CDR2 are MNHEY and SVGAGI. Germline trimming cut 6 bases from V and 4 bases from J; bases unmatched to any gene: 6. CDR3 length equals 14 residues.

The V gene is TRBV19, the J gene TRBJ2-1; 9 positions match TRBD2. The CDR3 length is 16 residues. J lost 0 bases, V lost 5 bases, and 5 bases had no gene match. Per germline, CDR1 LNHDA and CDR2 SQIVND (reference sequence). This chain's CDR3 is CASSRAGGSSYNEQFF. The CDR3 DNA sequence: TGTGCCAGTAGTCGGGCGGGAGGGAGCTCCTACAATGAGCAGTTCTTC.

The chain has TRBV18 and TRBJ2-1; no definite D call. The germline CDR1 and CDR2 sequences are KGHSH and LQKENI. Deletions cut 1 base from V and 6 bases from J, with 16 bases between. The CDR3 sequence is 16 residues long. The DNA for the CDR3 is TGTGCCAGCTCACCACTACATCTCAGGCCGCTCAATGAGCAGTTCTTC. Encoded protein: CASSPLHLRPLNEQFF. The whole variable domain, filled in from reference TRBV18 and TRBJ2-1, reads NAGVMQNPRHLVRRRGQEARLRCSPMKGHSHVYWYRQLPEEGLKFMVYLQKENIIDESGMPKERFSAEFPKEGPSILRIQQVVRGDSAAYFCASSPLHLRPLNEQFFGPGTRLTVL.

The rearrangement joins TRBV2 to TRBJ1-5, with TRBD1 matching over 7 bases. Germline V gene lookup returns CDR1 SNHLY and CDR2 FYNNEI. CDR3 length equals 13 residues. Trimming removed 9 bases from V and 5 bases from J; junction bases left unmatched: 7. CDR3: CASRGQEDQPQHF. CDR3 in DNA: TGTGCCAGTCGTGGACAGGAAGATCAGCCCCAGCATTTT.

The V and J genes are TRBV5-6 and TRBJ1-5; 8 nucleotides match TRBD1. CDR1 is SGHDT and CDR2 is YYEEEE in the germline V gene. V was pared by 4 bases and J by 6 bases, with 3 bases of the junction left unmatched. CDR3 length: 13 residues. CDR3 DNA: TGTGCCAGCAGCAGGACAGGGACTCAGCCCCAGCATTTT. Its translation is CASSRTGTQPQHF.

The gene calls are TRBV2 and TRBJ2-1; 10 positions agree with TRBD1. The CDR3 loop spans 14 amino acids. V lost 3 bases and J lost 9; bases outside the gene matches: 5. The germline CDR1 and CDR2 sequences are SNHLY and FYNNEI. This CDR3 is CASSDGTGDVEQFF. DNA for the CDR3: TGTGCCAGCAGTGATGGGACAGGGGATGTTGAGCAGTTCTTC.

The rearrangement uses TRBV5-6 and TRBJ2-7; 10 nucleotides line up with TRBD1. Trimming cost V 4 bases and J 6 bases; bases outside gene matches: 10. Per germline, CDR1 SGHDT and CDR2 YYEEEE. This CDR3 comprises 15 residues. CDR3 in amino acids: CASSKTGTGEPEQYF. CDR3 DNA sequence: TGTGCCAGCAGCAAGACCGGGACAGGGGAACCCGAGCAGTACTTC.

The genes are TRBV4-1 and TRBJ2-2; 7 bases agree with TRBD1. The CDR3 covers 16 residues. Per the germline V gene, CDR1 is MGHRA and CDR2 is YSYEKL. V was clipped by 2 bases and J by 0 bases; unmatched bases: 3. CDR3 in amino acids: CASSQTGTANTGELFF. In nucleotides, the CDR3 is TGCGCCAGCAGCCAAACCGGGACAGCGAACACCGGGGAGCTGTTTTTT.

The CDR3: CASTTSPYEQYF. The CDR3 DNA is TGTGCCAGCACCACGTCCCCCTACGAGCAGTACTTC. The chain carries TRBV2 and TRBJ2-7; D gene uncertain. This CDR3 comprises 12 residues. Germline assignment: CDR1 SNHLY and CDR2 FYNNEI. The V gene lost 7 bases and the J gene lost 2 bases, with 9 bases spanning the gap. The variable domain in full, with the rest retrieved from reference TRBV2 and TRBJ2-7, is EPEVTQTPSHQVTQMGQEVILRCVPISNHLYFYWYRQILGQKVEFLVSFYNNEISEKSEIFDDQFSVERPDGSNFTLKIRSTKLEDSAMYFCASTTSPYEQYFGPGTRLTVT.

This chain connects TRBV5-1 to TRBJ2-4, with D possibly matching TRBD1 (5 bases). The CDR3 is 13 residues long. V lost 0 bases and J lost 7, with 8 bases in between. In germline, CDR1 is SGHRS, CDR2 YFSETQ. CDR3 sequence (DNA): TGCGCCAGCAGCTTGGAGGGGTTGAACATTCAGTACTTC. It yields the protein CASSLEGLNIQYF.

The chain has TRBV19 and TRBJ2-1, with 16 nucleotides matching TRBD2. The V gene end was trimmed by 7 bases and the J gene end by 15 bases; junction bases not matched to a gene: 6. The germline gives CDR1 LNHDA, CDR2 SQIVND (reference sequence). The CDR3 loop spans 13 amino acids. The CDR3, as DNA: TGTGCCAGTACGGGACTAGCGGGAGGGAGCCGGTTCTTC. It yields the protein CASTGLAGGSRFF.

Worth noting for this clone: The sample holds other DNA sequences that translate to the same CDR3. V is TRBV20-1 and J is TRBJ2-3; D call uncertain. V was trimmed by 5 bases and J by 1 base, leaving 4 bases between them. The V gene's germline CDR1 is DFQATT and CDR2 SNEGSKA (reference sequence). The CDR3 spans 11 residues. CDR3: CSAARTDTQYF. CDR3 bases: TGCAGTGCTGCCCGCACAGATACGCAGTATTTT.

This chain uses TRBV11-2 with TRBJ2-7; D gene ambiguous. V shed 1 base and J shed 3 bases, with 16 bases lying between them. Germline V gene sequence: CDR1 SGHAT, CDR2 FQNNGV. The CDR3 is 16 residues long. The CDR3 spells CASSLVLDVGYYEQYF. As DNA, the CDR3 is TGTGCCAGCAGCTTAGTGTTGGACGTGGGTTACTACGAGCAGTACTTC.

Here the CDR3 reads CASSKQPGNTIYF. Here the CDR3 DNA reads TGTGCCAGCAGTAAACAGCCTGGAAACACCATATATTTT. V is TRBV6-1 and J is TRBJ1-3, with D unresolved. The germline V and J ends were trimmed by 5 bases and 2 bases, with 7 bases remaining between them. Looked up from germline, CDR1 is MNHNS and CDR2 is SASEGT. The CDR3 is made up of 13 amino acids.

This rearrangement joins TRBV6-1 to TRBJ1-2, with a possible D match to TRBD1 (5 bases). From germline, CDR1 is MNHNS and CDR2 SASEGT. Trimming left V 8 bases short and J 4 bases short, with 14 bases between. The CDR3 covers 13 residues. The CDR3 loop is CASSSGGGYGYTF. The CDR3 DNA is TGTGCCAGCTCTTCGGGTGGGGGCTATGGCTACACCTTC.

The chain is built from TRBV7-3 and TRBJ2-2, with 8 bases identical to TRBD2. The V and J ends lost 1 base and 5 bases, in that order; junction bases with no gene match: 9. The CDR3 has 17 amino acids. CDR1 SGHTA and CDR2 FQGTGA come from the germline V gene. The CDR3 loop reads CASSLSSAGVSTGELFF. The CDR3 nucleotides are TGTGCCAGCAGCTTAAGTTCAGCGGGAGTATCAACCGGGGAGCTGTTTTTT.